A selection of T cell receptor beta chains follows, all from one sample in a study of OX40 agonist ivuxolimab in advanced cancers. Method: immunoSEQ multiplex PCR; TCRdb's copy keeps in-frame clones and lacks some. The top ten clones hold around 5% of a sample with tens of thousands of clones, about 80% of them seen once. This sample comprised CD4+ or CD8+ T cells sorted from blood, obtained in a trial of the OX40 agonist ivuxolimab. These receptors originate from an adult with an advanced solid tumor such as melanoma, head and neck, liver or kidney cancer. Both conserved end residues are part of each CDR3. D genes are given only for firm matches. A row's size may be missing; if present it is once, few, many or a size class.

size,J,D,V,DNA,CDR3
.,TRBJ2-1,TRBD2,TRBV11-2,TGTGCCAGCAGCTTAGAGCTAGCGGGAGGGAGGAATGAGCAGTTCTTC,CASSLELAGGRNEQFF
.,TRBJ2-3,.,TRBV5-1,TGCGCCAGCAGCTTAGAGACCGGGGGTACGCAGTATTTT,CASSLETGGTQYF
.,TRBJ2-2,.,TRBV7-3,TGTGCCAGCAGCTTAGGACTAAACTTCGCCGGGGAGCTGTTTTTT,CASSLGLNFAGELFF
.,TRBJ2-7,TRBD2,TRBV27,TGTGCCAGCAGTTTAACTAGCGGGAGGGTCTACGAGCAGTACTTC,CASSLTSGRVYEQYF
.,TRBJ2-4,.,TRBV27,TGTGCCAGCAGTTATTGGCGCGGAGGGGACATTCAGTACTTC,CASSYWRGGDIQYF
.,TRBJ1-5,TRBD1,TRBV29-1,TGCAGCGTCCCTCCGACAGGGGGTAGGTATCAGCCCCAGCATTTT,CSVPPTGGRYQPQHF
once,TRBJ1-2,.,TRBV19,TGTGCCAGTACAGGGACTAACTATGGCTACACCTTC,CASTGTNYGYTF
.,TRBJ2-3,TRBD2,TRBV29-1,TGCAGCGTGCCCAGCGGGGGGGCGGAAGATACGCAGTATTTT,CSVPSGGAEDTQYF
.,TRBJ2-1,.,TRBV28,TGTGCCAGCAGTTTAATGGACAATGAGCAGTTCTTC,CASSLMDNEQFF
.,TRBJ2-3,.,TRBV10-1,TGCGCCAGCAGTGGTGTCGGGGATACGCAGTATTTT,CASSGVGDTQYF
once,TRBJ2-1,TRBD2,TRBV28,TGTGCCAGCAGTTTATGGGGCACTAGCGGGAGTAATGAGCAGTTCTTC,CASSLWGTSGSNEQFF
.,TRBJ2-1,.,TRBV15,TGTGCCACCAGCTCACTGTATAGGGAACCCTCCTACAATGAGCAGTTCTTC,CATSSLYREPSYNEQFF
.,TRBJ2-2,TRBD1,TRBV2,TGTGCCAGCAGGACAGGGGGCACGAACACCGGGGAGCTGTTTTTT,CASRTGGTNTGELFF
.,TRBJ2-7,TRBD2,TRBV2,TGTGCCAGCAGCTCGAGGCGGGGGGGCCTGTACGAGCAGTACTTC,CASSSRRGGLYEQYF
.,TRBJ1-2,TRBD1,TRBV13,TGTGCCAGCAGCCCGGGCTGGACAGGTACTAACTATGGCTACACCTTC,CASSPGWTGTNYGYTF
few,TRBJ2-3,TRBD1,TRBV6-4,TGTGCCAGCAGTTTCGGACAGGGAGAAGAGACAGATACGCAGTATTTT,CASSFGQGEETDTQYF
few,TRBJ2-3,.,TRBV27,TGTGCCAGCAGTTTAGGAGGAGGGGGCGATACGCAGTATTTT,CASSLGGGGDTQYF
many,TRBJ2-7,TRBD1,TRBV11-2,TGTGCCAGCAGCGCGACAGGGGGAGAGCAGTACTTC,CASSATGGEQYF
few,TRBJ2-5,.,TRBV27,TGTGCCAGCAGTTTGCGGGAGACCCAGTACTTC,CASSLRETQYF
.,TRBJ2-1,.,TRBV28,TGTGCCAGCCGACTTGTCGTCTTCGCGGGAAGGGAAGACGACAATGAGCAGTTCTTC,CASRLVVFAGREDDNEQFF
.,TRBJ2-1,TRBD2,TRBV5-1,TGCGCCAGCAGCTTGTCCTGGACTAGCGGGAGGCTTTTGGACAATGAGCAGTTCTTC,CASSLSWTSGRLLDNEQFF